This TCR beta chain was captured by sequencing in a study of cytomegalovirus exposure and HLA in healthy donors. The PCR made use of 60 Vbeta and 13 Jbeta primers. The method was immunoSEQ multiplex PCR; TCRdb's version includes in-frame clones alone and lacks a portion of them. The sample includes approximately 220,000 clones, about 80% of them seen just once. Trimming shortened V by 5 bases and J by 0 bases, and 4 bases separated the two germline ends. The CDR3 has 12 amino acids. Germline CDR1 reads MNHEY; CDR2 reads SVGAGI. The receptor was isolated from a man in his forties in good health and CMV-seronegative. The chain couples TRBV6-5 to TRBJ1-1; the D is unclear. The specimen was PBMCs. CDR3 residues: CASSPVNTEAFF. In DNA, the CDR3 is TGTGCCAGCAGTCCAGTGAACACTGAAGCTTTCTTT.